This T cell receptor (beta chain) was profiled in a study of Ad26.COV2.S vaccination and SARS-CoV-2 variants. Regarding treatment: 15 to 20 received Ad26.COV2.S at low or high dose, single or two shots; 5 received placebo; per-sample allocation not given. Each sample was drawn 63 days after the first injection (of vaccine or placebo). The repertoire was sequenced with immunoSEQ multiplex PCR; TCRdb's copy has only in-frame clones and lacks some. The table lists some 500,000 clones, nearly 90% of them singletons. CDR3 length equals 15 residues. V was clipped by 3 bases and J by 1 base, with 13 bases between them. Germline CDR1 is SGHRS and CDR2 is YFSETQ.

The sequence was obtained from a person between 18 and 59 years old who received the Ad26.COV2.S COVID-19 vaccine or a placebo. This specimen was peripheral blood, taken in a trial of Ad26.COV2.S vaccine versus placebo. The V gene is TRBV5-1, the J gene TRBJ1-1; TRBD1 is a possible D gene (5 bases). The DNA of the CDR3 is TGCGCCAGCAGCTCCAGGGCTACAGGGAACACTGAAGCTTTCTTT. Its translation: CASSSRATGNTEAFF.